This record covers a single TCR beta chain. The sample originates from a study of blood T cell repertoires in COVID-19. Looked up from germline, CDR1 is ENHRY and CDR2 is SYGVKD. This CDR3 has 15 amino acids. Trimming cost V 0 bases and J 5 bases, with 10 bases left between them. Per the original methods: Nucleated cell counts were estimated from reference gene primer amplification. Clones were read by immunoSEQ multiplex PCR, and TCRdb kept only the in-frame ones, dropping some. V, J and clone size derive from that table, while D and trimming were established from the DNA sequence. The data show more than 200,000 clones, around 81% seen once.

This rearrangement joins TRBV10-3 to TRBJ1-4, with D possibly being TRBD1 (5 bases). This sequence was found in a man aged 25-45 years with acute COVID-19. Sequenced: PBMCs or T cells enriched from blood (not recorded which). CDR3 bases: TGTGCCATCAGTGAGTCCCAGGGTAGGAATGAAAAACTGTTTTTT. Protein product: CAISESQGRNEKLFF.